The 10 T cell receptor beta chains given below trace back to one sample, sequenced in a study of Ad26.COV2.S vaccination and SARS-CoV-2 variants. Sequencing used immunoSEQ multiplex PCR; TCRdb keeps in-frame clones, though not all of them. The repertoire holds some 240,000 clones, around 88% seen once, with roughly 3% in the top ten. This sample's treatment: roughly 19 received Ad26.COV2.S at low or high dose, single or two shots; about 5 received placebo; per-sample allocation not given. Sampling happened 63 days after the first vaccine or placebo injection. Sequences were derived from peripheral blood, sampled in a trial of Ad26.COV2.S vaccine versus placebo. All receptors come from a person between 18 and 60 years old who received the Ad26.COV2.S COVID-19 vaccine or a placebo.

The rearrangement links TRBV7-2 to TRBJ2-7; tentative D call: TRBD1 (5 bases). This CDR3 has 15 amino acids. The V gene lost 6 bases and the J gene lost 2 bases, with 17 bases spanning the gap. Germline CDR1 reads SGHTA; CDR2 reads FQGNSA. DNA of the CDR3: TGTGCCAGCAGGACGCAGGGAAAAGGGGCCTACGAGCAGTACTTC. Translated, it gives CASRTQGKGAYEQYF.

This rearrangement joins TRBV19 to TRBJ1-2; possibly TRBD1 for D (5 bases). Germline V lookup: CDR1 LNHDA, CDR2 SQIVND (reference sequence). There are 14 residues in the CDR3. V was shortened by 3 bases and J by 6 bases, with 14 bases between the two germline ends. CDR3 sequence (DNA): TGTGCCAGTAGTATTCGGTGGCAGGGCGATGGCTACACCTTC. It yields the protein CASSIRWQGDGYTF. Full variable domain (missing parts from reference TRBV19 and TRBJ1-2): DGGITQSPKYLFRKEGQNVTLSCEQNLNHDAMYWYRQDPGQGLRLIYYSQIVNDFQKGDIAEGYSVSREKKESFPLTVTSAQKNPTAFYLCASSIRWQGDGYTFGSGTRLTVV.

J is TRBJ1-2 and V is TRBV5-4; 12 bases line up with TRBD1. CDR1 is SGHNT, CDR2 YYREEE, per germline (reference sequence). With 4 bases clipped from V and 3 bases from J, the junction kept 10 bases outside the gene matches. This CDR3 spans 17 amino acids. CDR3 loop: CASSPKGGTGGDYGYTF. CDR3 nucleotides: TGTGCCAGCAGCCCCAAGGGAGGGACAGGGGGCGACTATGGCTACACCTTC.

This chain uses TRBV7-9 with TRBJ2-1; a weak D match, TRBD1 (6 bases). The germline gives CDR1 SEHNR, CDR2 FQNEAQ (reference sequence). This CDR3 comprises 13 residues. The V end was cut by 5 bases, the J end by 9 bases, with 14 bases between. In DNA form, the CDR3 reads TGTGCCAGCAGCCCTCCTGGGGGCGGTGAGCAGTTCTTC. This encodes CASSPPGGGEQFF.

This chain links TRBV30 with TRBJ1-1; a weak D match, TRBD1 (5 bases). V shed 4 bases and J shed 4 bases, with 13 bases lying between them. Germline V gives CDR1 GTSNPN, CDR2 SVGIG (reference sequence). This CDR3 has 13 residues. In DNA, the CDR3 is TGTGCCTGGACTGTTCGTGGGGGCACTGAAGCTTTCTTT. Translating gives CAWTVRGGTEAFF. Complete variable domain (other parts from reference TRBV30 and TRBJ1-1): SQTIHQWPATLVQPVGSPLSLECTVEGTSNPNLYWYRQAAGRGLQLLFYSVGIGQISSEVPQNLSASRPQDRQFILSSKKLLLSDSGFYLCAWTVRGGTEAFFGQGTRLTVV.

The chain joins TRBV5-6 to TRBJ1-1; D gene uncertain. V was cut by 0 bases and J by 1 base, with 7 bases left in between. The CDR3 length is 14 residues. Germline assignment: CDR1 SGHDT and CDR2 YYEEEE. The CDR3 region is CASSLGTANTEAFF. The CDR3 coding sequence is TGTGCCAGCAGCTTGGGGACGGCGAACACTGAAGCTTTCTTT.

The chain recombines TRBV11-2 with TRBJ1-2; D is perhaps TRBD1 (6 bases). The V end lost 5 bases, the J end lost 2 bases, and 12 bases lay between the germline ends. Germline V gene data show CDR1 as SGHAT and CDR2 as FQNNGV. This CDR3 has 14 amino acids. The CDR3 DNA follows: TGTGCCAGCAGCATGAGGGGGGGGAACTATGGCTACACCTTC. Its translation: CASSMRGGNYGYTF.

The CDR3 reads CASSQDGVRAGTEAFF. CDR3 nucleotide sequence: TGTGCCAGCAGCCAAGATGGGGTCAGGGCGGGCACTGAAGCTTTCTTT. The chain employs TRBV4-2 and TRBJ1-1; the D gene is possibly TRBD1 (5 bases). Germline CDR1 LGHNA, CDR2 YNFKEQ. V lost 0 bases, J lost 4 bases, and 15 bases lay in between. CDR3 length: 16 amino acids.

The V gene is TRBV7-9, the J gene TRBJ1-2, with D unclear. The CDR3 is 15 residues long. Per the germline V gene, CDR1 is SEHNR and CDR2 is FQNEAQ (reference sequence). The V end lost 6 bases, the J end lost 2 bases, and 16 bases lay between the germline ends. CDR3 bases: TGTGCCAGCAGTTTCCCGGACCACCCAAACTATGGCTACACCTTC. Protein sequence: CASSFPDHPNYGYTF.

The V gene is TRBV27, the J gene TRBJ2-6; the match to TRBD1 covers 7 bases. The CDR3 is 19 amino acids. The V and J ends lost 3 bases and 0 bases, in that order; junction bases with no gene match: 11. CDR1 MNHEY and CDR2 SMNVEV come from the germline V gene (reference sequence). This chain's CDR3 is CASSFEPPGQYSGANVLTF. In nucleotides, the CDR3 is TGTGCCAGCAGTTTTGAACCTCCGGGACAGTACTCTGGGGCCAACGTCCTGACTTTC. Together with reference TRBV27 and TRBJ2-6, the CDR3 gives the full variable domain: EAQVTQNPRYLITVTGKKLTVTCSQNMNHEYMSWYRQDPGLGLRQIYYSMNVEVTDKGDVPEGYKVSRKEKRNFPLILESPSPNQTSLYFCASSFEPPGQYSGANVLTFGAGSRLTVL.